Sequencing of this TCR beta chain was carried out in a study of blood T cell repertoires in COVID-19. About the study: COVID-19 samples collected from the United States, Italy and Spain covered acute and convalescent phases. The cDNA or gDNA used as material had been derived from T cells, B-cell-depleted T cells, or PBMCs.

Original processing notes: Nucleated cell number was recorded as an estimate derived from reference gene primer amplification. The repertoire was sequenced with immunoSEQ multiplex PCR; TCRdb's copy has only in-frame clones and lacks some. V and J calls and clone size follow that table, whereas D and trimming were derived from the DNA. The data show hundreds of thousands of clones, with about 90% seen just once and 7% to 8% held by the top ten. One Seattle source followed patients from active infection through their disease course. CDR1 and CDR2 (germline): MNHEY, SVGAGI. This CDR3 is 13 amino acids long. Trimming pared 4 bases from V and 8 bases from J, leaving 14 bases between.

The source is a woman aged 70-85 years with COVID-19, enrolled during active disease. Sequencing input: peripheral blood. This chain uses TRBV6-5 with TRBJ1-2; tentatively, D is TRBD1 (6 bases). As DNA, the CDR3 is TGTGCCAGCAGTTCCGGACAGTTTTCGGGCTACACCTTC. It codes for CASSSGQFSGYTF.